What follows are 26 T cell receptor beta chains derived from one specimen sequenced in a study of beta chain features in type 1 diabetes. Regarding the study as a whole: Moderately but significantly shorter TCRB CDR3s were found in Type 1 diabetes patients in all four CD4+ subsets.

For these TCRs, the target antigens are not known. Every isolated RNA sample was fully reverse transcribed, so sequencing captured expressed TCRB transcripts. Profiling relied on immunoSEQ multiplex PCR, and the TCRdb table lists in-frame clones only, not all of them. The sample consists of around 110,000 clones, 16% of them appearing once. The sequenced sample consisted of central memory CD4+ T cells from blood. These receptors all come from a man aged 25 to 40 with type 1 diabetes.

The chain links TRBV18 to TRBJ2-5, with a tentative D call TRBD1 (6 bases). Trimming pared 6 bases from V and 1 base from J, leaving 9 bases between. Germline CDR1 is KGHSH and CDR2 is LQKENI. The CDR3 has 13 amino acids. CDR3 loop: CASSGDIQETQYF. The CDR3 DNA sequence: TGTGCCAGCTCGGGGGACATCCAAGAGACCCAGTACTTC.

The rearrangement uses TRBV7-7 and TRBJ1-4; D might be TRBD1 (6 bases). Germline V gives CDR1 SSHAT, CDR2 FNYEAQ (reference sequence). The CDR3 loop spans 15 amino acids. Trimming took 5 bases from V and 3 from J, leaving 13 bases between them. The CDR3 DNA reads as TGTGCCAGCAGCCCGGAGACAGGCTCTAATGAAAAACTGTTTTTT. This sequence encodes CASSPETGSNEKLFF. Filled out from reference TRBV7-7 and TRBJ1-4, the complete variable domain reads GAGVSQSPRYKVTKRGQDVTLRCDPISSHATLYWYQQALGQGPEFLTYFNYEAQPDKSGLPSDRFSAERPEGSISTLTIQRTEQRDSAMYRCASSPETGSNEKLFFGSGTQLSVL.

The table lists this clone with a few counts. V gene TRBV4-2 combines with J gene TRBJ1-4; possible D gene TRBD1, 5 bases. The germline CDR1 and CDR2 sequences are LGHNA and YNFKEQ. V lost 0 bases and J lost 0, with 14 bases in between. This CDR3 spans 18 amino acids. CDR3 protein: CASSQDPGGRTTNEKLFF. In nucleotides, the CDR3 is TGTGCCAGCAGCCAAGATCCGGGGGGGAGGACAACTAATGAAAAACTGTTTTTT.

This clone was observed a few times. This CDR3 is CASTETGGYGYTF. DNA for the CDR3: TGTGCCAGCACCGAGACAGGGGGCTATGGCTACACCTTC. The V gene is TRBV6-6, the J gene TRBJ1-2, with 9 bases lining up with TRBD1. V was clipped by 7 bases and J by 4 bases; unmatched bases: 4. This CDR3 has 13 amino acids. Germline assignment: CDR1 MNHNY and CDR2 SVGAGI (reference sequence).

The chain combines TRBV28 with TRBJ2-1; the D is unclear. This CDR3 region has 12 residues. Germline CDR1 is MDHEN and CDR2 is SYDVKM. The V end was cut by 2 bases, the J end by 9 bases, with 8 bases between. CDR3 residues: CASSLGSFEQFF. CDR3 bases: TGTGCCAGCAGTTTAGGTAGCTTTGAGCAGTTCTTC.

The chain employs TRBV7-2 and TRBJ2-2; D is ambiguous. CDR1 SGHTA and CDR2 FQGNSA come from the germline V gene. The CDR3 totals 15 residues. Deletions cut 5 bases from V and 4 bases from J, with 14 bases between. CDR3 DNA: TGTGCCAGCAGCCCCCTCCTCAGAAGCACCGGGGAGCTGTTTTTT. This translates into CASSPLLRSTGELFF.

The rearrangement joins TRBV6-5 to TRBJ1-5, with TRBD1 as a possible D gene (6 bases). In germline, CDR1 is MNHEY, CDR2 SVGAGI. With 6 bases removed from V and 5 bases from J, the gap between germline ends came to 11 bases. There are 13 residues in the CDR3. The CDR3 loop reads CASSVQGDQPQHF. CDR3 nucleotides: TGTGCCAGCAGCGTACAGGGCGATCAGCCCCAGCATTTT.

This clone was counted a few times. J is TRBJ1-2 and V is TRBV29-1; perhaps TRBD1 as D (5 bases). CDR1 SQVTM and CDR2 ANQGSEA come from the germline V gene. The CDR3 sequence is 11 residues long. V dropped 5 bases and J dropped 6 bases, with 10 bases sitting between them. This CDR3 reads CSVRGADGYTF. CDR3 DNA: TGCAGCGTTAGGGGCGCGGATGGCTACACCTTC.

J is TRBJ1-6 and V is TRBV7-2; D gene unclear. V lost 5 bases and J lost 9, with 17 bases in between. CDR1 and CDR2 (germline): SGHTA, FQGNSA. The CDR3 totals 15 residues. The CDR3 DNA reads TGTGCCAGCAGCCCATGGCCGCGGAGCGGTTCACCCCTCCACTTT. The encoded protein is CASSPWPRSGSPLHF.

This clone was recorded a few times. The chain couples TRBV7-2 to TRBJ2-2; the D gene is possibly TRBD2 (5 bases). The germline V gene encodes CDR1 SGHTA and CDR2 FQGNSA. The CDR3 is made up of 14 amino acids. V shed 10 bases and J shed 5 bases, with 17 bases lying between them. CDR3: CATKDGGGTGELFF. Here the CDR3 DNA reads TGTGCCACCAAGGACGGAGGTGGGACCGGGGAGCTGTTTTTT.

Notes on this clone: A far larger clone lies a single base away; this is likely a read error. The V and J genes are TRBV2 and TRBJ2-3, with D possibly TRBD2 on 6 matching bases. Between the trimmed V and J ends, which lost 8 bases and 1 base, there was a span of 10 bases. From germline, CDR1 is SNHLY and CDR2 FYNNEI. The CDR3 has 13 residues. CDR3 sequence (DNA): TGTGCCAGCGCCCCGGGGGGCACAGATACGCAGTATTTT. This sequence encodes CASAPGGTDTQYF.

This clone was seen more than once but under ten times. The sample holds other DNA sequences that translate to the same CDR3. The chain links TRBV5-1 to TRBJ2-5; D is unresolved. This CDR3 is 13 amino acids long. Germline V gives CDR1 SGHRS, CDR2 YFSETQ. V was shortened by 0 bases and J by 1 base, with 4 bases between the two germline ends. CDR3 amino acids: CASSLGTQETQYF. CDR3 sequence (DNA): TGCGCCAGCAGCTTGGGAACCCAAGAGACCCAGTACTTC.

The genes are TRBV5-1 and TRBJ1-1, with D uncertain. This CDR3 is built from 16 residues. Germline-derived CDR1 and CDR2 are SGHRS and YFSETQ. V shed 0 bases and J shed 2 bases, with 14 bases lying between them. The CDR3 DNA is TGCGCCAGCAGCTTGGGGCGGCTAGGGATTAACACTGAAGCTTTCTTT. Protein product: CASSLGRLGINTEAFF.

This clone has more than one count but fewer than ten. J is TRBJ2-5 and V is TRBV7-2; D gene uncertain. CDR1 is SGHTA, CDR2 FQGNSA, per germline. The V and J ends lost 7 bases and 3 bases respectively, with 6 bases between them. The CDR3 is 11 residues long. CDR3 sequence reads: CASKGKETQYF. For the CDR3, the DNA is TGTGCCAGCAAAGGAAAAGAGACCCAGTACTTC.

This clone was counted between two and nine times. The rearrangement joins TRBV5-4 to TRBJ2-1; tentatively, D is TRBD2 (6 bases). With 2 bases removed from V and 0 bases from J, the gap between germline ends came to 18 bases. The CDR3 totals 18 residues. Per the germline V gene, CDR1 is SGHNT and CDR2 is YYREEE (reference sequence). The CDR3 protein is CASSFTSSGQSSYNEQFF. The CDR3 DNA reads as TGTGCCAGCAGCTTCACTTCGAGCGGGCAGAGCTCCTACAATGAGCAGTTCTTC.

On this clone itself: One end of the junction does not line up with germline, which may come from a read error. The chain couples TRBV7-7 to TRBJ2-5, with TRBD1 as a possible D gene (6 bases). This CDR3 region has 14 residues. Per germline, CDR1 SSHAT and CDR2 FNYEAQ (reference sequence). The CDR3: CASSLQGNSETQYF. The CDR3 coding sequence is TGTGCTAGCAGCTTACAGGGAAACTCCGAGACCCAGTACTTC.

The CDR3 DNA sequence: TGTGCCAGCAGCCCCAGGACGGACCCGACCACCGGGGAGCTGTTTTTT. It yields the protein CASSPRTDPTTGELFF. V gene TRBV14 combines with J gene TRBJ2-2; the D is unclear. CDR1 is SGHDN and CDR2 is FVKESK in the germline V gene. V was pared by 4 bases and J by 4 bases, with 16 bases between. CDR3 size: 16 residues.

The J gene is TRBJ1-6, the V gene TRBV4-3, with TRBD1 matching 10 bases. V was clipped by 4 bases and J by 10 bases; unmatched bases: 4. The CDR3 totals 14 residues. Germline assignment: CDR1 LGHNA and CDR2 YSLEER. The CDR3 DNA reads as TGCGCCAGCAGCCCGGAGGGACAGGGGTCACCCCTCCACTTT. It codes for CASSPEGQGSPLHF.

This clone was seen a few times. The chain's CDR3 is CSVDGTLTGELFF. In DNA, the CDR3 is TGCAGCGTTGACGGGACACTCACCGGGGAGCTGTTTTTT. This chain joins TRBV29-1 and TRBJ2-2, with D maybe TRBD1 (6 bases). Germline CDR1 is SQVTM and CDR2 is ANQGSEA. V gave up 3 bases and J gave up 4 bases, with 9 bases separating them. The length of the CDR3 is 13 residues.

This clone was seen once. The CDR3 nucleotides are TGTGCCAGCAGGGGCAGCTCCTACGAGCAGTACTTC. It yields the protein CASRGSSYEQYF. The V and J genes are TRBV6-1 and TRBJ2-7; no reliable D call. The V end was cut by 6 bases, the J end by 0 bases, with 6 bases between. Germline V lookup: CDR1 MNHNS, CDR2 SASEGT. The CDR3 has 12 amino acids.

This sequence joins TRBV29-1 and TRBJ1-2; 9 bases match TRBD1. This CDR3 has 12 residues. The V and J ends lost 3 bases and 7 bases, in that order; junction bases with no gene match: 3. The V gene's germline CDR1 is SQVTM and CDR2 ANQGSEA. This chain's CDR3 is CSVDKGQGGYTF. The CDR3 coding sequence is TGCAGCGTTGATAAGGGACAGGGTGGCTACACCTTC.

This chain uses TRBV9 with TRBJ2-7, with D possibly TRBD2 on 6 matching bases. This CDR3 has 16 amino acids. The V gene lost 3 bases and the J gene lost 0 bases, with 16 bases spanning the gap. Per germline, CDR1 SGDLS and CDR2 YYNGEE. The CDR3 coding sequence is TGTGCCAGCAGCGGAGCGGAGTCTAGCGACTCCTACGAGCAGTACTTC. This gives the protein CASSGAESSDSYEQYF.

This clone was picked up a small number of times. The gene calls are TRBV7-8 and TRBJ1-2; tentatively, D is TRBD1 (5 bases). This CDR3 has 17 residues. In germline, CDR1 is SGHVS, CDR2 FQNEAQ. Trimming took 5 bases from V and 1 from J, leaving 20 bases between them. The chain's CDR3 is CASSPQTAGTINYGYTF. In DNA, the CDR3 is TGTGCCAGCAGCCCACAAACGGCAGGGACCATTAACTATGGCTACACCTTC.

This clone has just a few counts. CDR3 region: CASSLSGRGTDTQYF. The CDR3 DNA follows: TGTGCCAGCAGCTTATCGGGGCGGGGGACAGATACGCAGTATTTT. The chain combines TRBV13 with TRBJ2-3; 7 bases line up with TRBD2. V lost 2 bases and J lost 3; bases outside the gene matches: 5. Per the germline V gene, CDR1 is PRHDT and CDR2 is FYEKMQ (reference sequence). The CDR3 has 15 amino acids.

The gene calls are TRBV28 and TRBJ2-1, with 11 bases identical to TRBD2. The CDR3 loop spans 15 amino acids. V was pared by 5 bases and J by 7 bases, with 7 bases of the junction left unmatched. Germline V gene data show CDR1 as MDHEN and CDR2 as SYDVKM. The CDR3 bases are TGTGCCAGCAGTCCCCCCGGGACTAGCGGTAATGAGCAGTTCTTC. Translating gives CASSPPGTSGNEQFF.

The chain combines TRBV7-3 with TRBJ2-5; D remains ambiguous. The CDR3 runs to 14 residues. Trimming pared 3 bases from V and 5 bases from J, leaving 13 bases between. Germline V gives CDR1 SGHTA, CDR2 FQGTGA. In nucleotides, the CDR3 is TGTGCCAGCAGCTTTGGGTCGGGTTCGGAGACCCAGTACTTC. Its translation is CASSFGSGSETQYF.